These 14 T cell receptor beta chains share one sample of origin, sequenced in a study of T cells in Graves' hyperthyroidism and ophthalmopathy. Amplified TCR beta CDR3 regions came from RNA transcripts. RT-PCR in the first round (using the HTBI primer set) targeted the TCR CDR3. TCRdb passed the multiplex PCR reads through MiXCR, listing each CDR3 protein once. The sample has some 570,000 distinct CDR3 sequences, 13% to 15% seen once. The sequenced sample was blood. The receptors here all came from a woman aged 18-30 years with Graves' ophthalmopathy.

This chain links TRBV2 with TRBJ2-5; TRBD2 matches at 11 bases. The CDR3 has 16 amino acids. V shed 3 bases, J shed 7 bases, and the junction held 10 bases outside the gene matches. CDR1 is SNHLY, CDR2 FYNNEI, per germline. DNA for the CDR3: TGTGCCAGCAGTGACCCCATAGCGGGAGGGCCGGGGACCCAGTACTTC. This encodes CASSDPIAGGPGTQYF. Based on the CDR3 plus reference TRBV2 and TRBJ2-5, the full variable domain is EPEVTQTPSHQVTQMGQEVILRCVPISNHLYFYWYRQILGQKVEFLVSFYNNEISEKSEIFDDQFSVERPDGSNFTLKIRSTKLEDSAMYFCASSDPIAGGPGTQYFGPGTRLLVL.

This clonotype was observed a handful of times. J is TRBJ2-7 and V is TRBV4-1; no clear D gene. V lost 1 base and J lost 2, with 12 bases in between. The CDR3 runs to 15 residues. The germline V gene encodes CDR1 MGHRA and CDR2 YSYEKL. This CDR3 is CASSQGRIGTYEQYF. The CDR3 region has the DNA TGCGCCAGCAGCCAAGGGCGAATAGGGACCTACGAGCAGTACTTC.

The V gene is TRBV20-1, the J gene TRBJ2-5, with a tentative D call TRBD2 (5 bases). CDR1 is DFQATT and CDR2 is SNEGSKA in the germline V gene (reference sequence). CDR3 length: 15 amino acids. With 3 bases removed from V and 2 bases from J, the gap between germline ends came to 16 bases. The CDR3 protein is CSASLSGTRQETQYF. CDR3 sequence (DNA): TGCAGTGCTAGCTTGAGCGGTACCCGTCAAGAGACCCAGTACTTC.

This clonotype was detected ten times or more. V gene TRBV7-3 combines with J gene TRBJ2-7, with a weak D call TRBD2 (5 bases). The germline gives CDR1 SGHTA, CDR2 FQGTGA. Trimming took 5 bases from V and 0 from J, leaving 14 bases between them. The CDR3 has 15 residues. The CDR3 reads CASSINSGTSYEQYF. Written as DNA, the CDR3 is TGTGCCAGCAGCATAAACAGCGGAACCTCCTACGAGCAGTACTTC.

This clonotype was seen repeatedly, ten times or more. The genes are TRBV7-2 and TRBJ2-5; tentatively, D is TRBD1 or TRBD2 (6 bases each). CDR1 is SGHTA and CDR2 is FQGNSA in the germline V gene. The CDR3 totals 16 residues. The V end was cut by 0 bases, the J end by 7 bases, with 18 bases between. As DNA, the CDR3 is TGTGCCAGCAGCTTAGCGCTGGGGGGCCATACGGGGACCCAGTACTTC. This gives the protein CASSLALGGHTGTQYF.

This clonotype came up many times. The rearrangement uses TRBV6-1 and TRBJ1-2; the match to TRBD1 covers 7 bases. Trimming cost V 3 bases and J 4 bases; bases outside gene matches: 8. Germline V gives CDR1 MNHNS, CDR2 SASEGT. The CDR3 consists of 15 residues. The CDR3 here is CASSDSDRRSYGYTF. The CDR3 bases are TGTGCCAGCAGTGATTCGGACAGGCGCTCCTATGGCTACACCTTC.

This clonotype was found many times. The genes are TRBV28 and TRBJ2-3, with TRBD1 matching over 10 bases. Germline V gene lookup returns CDR1 MDHEN and CDR2 SYDVKM. V lost 3 bases and J lost 0; bases outside the gene matches: 21. The CDR3 has 22 amino acids. Here the CDR3 reads CASSFLIYVQDRGISSTDTQYF. CDR3 in DNA: TGTGCCAGCAGTTTTCTGATATATGTTCAGGACAGGGGGATTTCCAGCACAGATACGCAGTATTTT. Full variable domain (rest looked up from reference TRBV28 and TRBJ2-3): DVKVTQSSRYLVKRTGEKVFLECVQDMDHENMFWYRQDPGLGLRLIYFSYDVKMKEKGDIPEGYSVSREKKERFSLILESASTNQTSMYLCASSFLIYVQDRGISSTDTQYFGPGTRLTVL.

This clonotype was recorded many times. The chain joins TRBV27 to TRBJ2-5, with 7 bases that match TRBD2. The CDR3 loop spans 15 amino acids. The germline V gene has CDR1 MNHEY and CDR2 SMNVEV (reference sequence). J was trimmed by 1 base and V by 5 bases; bases with no gene match: 7. CDR3: CASSISGNTQETQYF. CDR3 DNA sequence: TGTGCCAGCAGTATAAGCGGGAATACCCAAGAGACCCAGTACTTC.

The chain couples TRBV24-1 to TRBJ2-2, with 13 bases identical to TRBD2. The CDR3 spans 18 residues. Trimming at V came to 1 base and at J to 5 bases, leaving 6 bases not matched to a gene. CDR1 KGHDR and CDR2 SFDVKD come from the germline V gene. CDR3 in amino acids: CATSDLEGLAGMTGELFF. For the CDR3, the DNA is TGTGCCACCAGTGATTTAGAGGGACTAGCGGGAATGACCGGGGAGCTGTTTTTT.

In this sample, this clonotype turned up many times. V gene TRBV20-1 combines with J gene TRBJ2-1; 11 nucleotides line up with TRBD2. This CDR3 region has 16 residues. J was trimmed by 7 bases and V by 5 bases; bases with no gene match: 13. Germline V gene data show CDR1 as DFQATT and CDR2 as SNEGSKA (reference sequence). Here the CDR3 reads CSAGGIAGGFGNEQFF. CDR3 DNA: TGCAGTGCTGGGGGGATAGCGGGAGGGTTTGGGAATGAGCAGTTCTTC.

This clonotype showed up many times. V usage is TRBV7-3 and J usage is TRBJ2-3; the D is unclear. Germline V gene lookup returns CDR1 SGHTA and CDR2 FQGTGA. The CDR3 extends over 14 amino acids. Between the trimmed V and J ends, which lost 3 bases and 2 bases, there was a span of 9 bases. The CDR3 DNA reads as TGTGCCAGCAGCTTGACGGATCCCACAGATACGCAGTATTTT. This translates into CASSLTDPTDTQYF. The whole variable domain, remainder taken from reference TRBV7-3 and TRBJ2-3, is GAGVSQTPSNKVTEKGKYVELRCDPISGHTALYWYRQSLGQGPEFLIYFQGTGAADDSGLPNDRFFAVRPEGSVSTLKIQRTERGDSAVYLCASSLTDPTDTQYFGPGTRLTVL.

The gene calls are TRBV10-3 and TRBJ2-7; unclear D gene. This CDR3 has 13 residues. Trimming removed 3 bases from V and 2 bases from J, with 8 bases in between. Germline loops: CDR1 ENHRY, CDR2 SYGVKD. The CDR3 sequence is CAISESQTYEQYF. The CDR3 region has the DNA TGTGCCATCAGTGAAAGTCAGACCTACGAGCAGTACTTC.

There are many counts of this clonotype. The CDR3 coding sequence is TGTGCCAGCAGGGTGACAGGGGACACTGAAGCTTTCTTT. It translates to CASRVTGDTEAFF. V and J are TRBV7-2 and TRBJ1-1, with TRBD1 matching over 8 bases. V lost 6 bases, J lost 3 bases, and 3 bases stayed unmatched. CDR3 length: 13 residues. The germline gives CDR1 SGHTA, CDR2 FQGNSA.

This clonotype was detected ten times or more. The CDR3 DNA reads TGTGCCAGCAGCTGGACTAGCGGGAGCACAGATACGCAGTATTTT. Amino acids: CASSWTSGSTDTQYF. This chain links TRBV7-9 with TRBJ2-3, with TRBD2 matching over 11 bases. V shed 4 bases and J 0 bases; nucleotides not matched to a gene: 0. Germline CDR1 SEHNR, CDR2 FQNEAQ (reference sequence). CDR3 length: 15 amino acids.